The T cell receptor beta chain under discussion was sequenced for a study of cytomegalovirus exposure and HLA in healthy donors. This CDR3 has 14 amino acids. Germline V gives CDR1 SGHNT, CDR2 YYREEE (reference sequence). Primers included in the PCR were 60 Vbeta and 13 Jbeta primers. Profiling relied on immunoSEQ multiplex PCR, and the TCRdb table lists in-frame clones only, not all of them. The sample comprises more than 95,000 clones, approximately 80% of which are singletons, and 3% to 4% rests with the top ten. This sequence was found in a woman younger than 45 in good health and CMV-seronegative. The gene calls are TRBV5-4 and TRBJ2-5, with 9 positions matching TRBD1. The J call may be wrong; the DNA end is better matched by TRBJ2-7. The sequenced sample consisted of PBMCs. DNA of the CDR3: TGTGCCAGCAGCATCGGACAGGGGAACGACGAGCAGTACTTC. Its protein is CASSIGQGNDEQYF.